The clone carrying this T cell receptor beta chain appeared a few times. What it binds is unknown. The data stem from a study of post-analysis software for immune sequencing data. The CDR3 length is 14 residues. Between the trimmed V and J ends, which lost 2 bases and 1 base, there was a span of 8 bases. Germline loops: CDR1 SGHTA, CDR2 FQGNSA. Study results and limitations: The five TRBV segments detected at higher frequency in patients than in controls included TRBV5-6, TRBV5-1 and TRBV20-1. Multiple sclerosis patients showed significantly lower normalized Chao1 diversity than controls did.

Prepared TCR beta cDNA libraries contained unique molecular identifiers. TCRdb fed the PCR reads into MiXCR, producing one record per CDR3 protein. The table has approximately 400,000 distinct CDR3 sequences, less than 40% seen once; the top ten hold roughly an eighth. The receptor's source is a girl aged 5-17 years with multiple sclerosis. The chain recombines TRBV7-2 with TRBJ1-1; a possible D gene is TRBD1 (6 bases). The sample was blood. The CDR3 DNA is TGTGCCAGCAGCTTAACACAGGGGAACACTGAAGCTTTCTTT. It specifies CASSLTQGNTEAFF.